The text below deals with one TCR beta chain. Its cognate antigen has yet to be identified. The sample holds no much larger clone one base away, and base qualities are not on file. Library preparation used the immunoSEQ multiplex PCR assay. For the multiplex PCR, a mixture combining 60 forward primers for TCR Vbeta segments and 13 reverse primers for TCR Jbeta segments was used. Amplification of the CDR3 region of rearranged TCR beta genes was performed with a multiplex PCR assay on genomic DNA. On the Illumina HiSeq System, the amplified TCR beta libraries were sequenced as 87-base-pair reads. Turning to the authors' computational methods: Across the 500 to 850 repertoires, a later analysis counted about 81 million unique TCR beta chains, 8.5 million to 12 million of which were shared by at least two donors. Raw reads were error-corrected and collapsed into unique sequences by a nearest-neighbor algorithm in which closely related sequences were merged to remove PCR and sequencing errors. V, D and J gene segments were assigned by aligning CDR3 sequences to IMGT reference sequences. For a sequence to be retained, at least a six-nucleotide match to both a V gene segment and a J gene segment was required. Rearrangements were called productive when the CDR3 lacked stop codons and stayed in frame with V and J; all others were non-productive. CDR3 was defined according to IMGT convention as the region running from the second conserved V-encoded cysteine to the conserved J-encoded phenylalanine. In an earlier analysis of around 570 of the donors, sequences lacking an unambiguous match to a single V gene segment were excluded. In an earlier analysis of approximately 610 of the donors, V segments were called functional above 56.7% productive rearrangements and were called segregating when the between-donor standard deviation exceeded 5%. To diagnose cytomegalovirus status from the catalog of TCR beta chain sequences, a statistical classification framework was built. V and J gene assignment, in a later analysis, came from comparing TCR nucleotide sequences with IMGT/GENE-DB human TR gene sequences. In a later analysis, CDR3 sequences and most-parsimonious VDJ recombination scenarios were assigned using the TCRdist pipeline. In a later analysis, each TCR beta chain was defined by its CDR3 amino acid sequence together with its V-gene family, and reads without a unique V-gene family were excluded. As a way to deal with suspected cross-contamination and a sequencing artifact, a later analysis dropped 640 or so nucleotide sequences that were highly shared and had low generation probability. A later analysis calculated a clonal expansion index for each public chain from normalized within-repertoire ranks of inferred template counts. Generation probabilities in a later analysis came from a VDJ recombination model fitted to out-of-frame rearrangements, and those results were checked against IGoR. Hypergeometric tests were used in a later analysis to score TCR-TCR, TCR-HLA and TCR-CMV co-occurrence, with a repertoire-size bias correction applied to the TCR pairs. A later analysis estimated false discovery rates by permuting HLA or CMV assignments 20 times. In a later analysis, co-occurring TCRs were grouped using DBSCAN, and TCRdist sequence similarity was added for clustering within HLA-allele-positive subsets. Repertoires with fewer than 30,000 or more than 120,000 public chains were left out of co-occurrence clustering, as were five repertoires with anomalous nucleotide sharing. Entries here come from immuneACCESS through TCRdb and include only in-frame sequences with V and J called. Some clones fail to appear in such tables; in the studies checked, an unresolved V gene covers under half of the shortfall, and the cause of the remainder is unknown. V, J and clone size were drawn from that table, and D and trimming were deduced from the DNA. In this sample the table shows 87,000 or so clones, under 9% of which occur a single time. The ten largest clonotypes hold approximately 2.4% of the sample.

In total, 630 or so healthy bone marrow donors made up the cohort. Cohort members were all nominally healthy when sampled, although unrecorded immune exposures were likely present. The donor tested CMV seronegative, placing the donor among the 300 to 400 seronegative members of the cohort. A peripheral blood sample was provided by each donor, and peripheral blood mononuclear cells were used for TCR beta sequencing. The Qiagen DNeasy Blood Extraction Kit was used to extract genomic DNA from the blood cell samples. This entry belongs to a study of cytomegalovirus exposure and HLA in healthy donors (dated by TCRdb to about 2017). For the study in its entirety: An earlier analysis of approximately 640 of the donors reported roughly 270 Gb of sequence data and some 100 million unique TCR beta sequences from 150 million to 200 million T cells. Because of strong linkage in the cohort, roughly five DR-DQ haplotypes were treated as single units for association and clustering. Rather than drawing on any new phenotypic data, the later analysis identified candidate immune exposures from TCR beta sequences and the way those sequences occurred across donors. The study combined high-throughput TCR immunosequencing, statistical association of individual TCRs with disease status, and machine learning to predict cytomegalovirus infection status. Of the 300 to 500 genotyped donors, 65% to 90% were placed in the genetic ancestry cluster associated with self-reported Caucasian donors. The number of typed donors differed by locus: roughly 620-640 for A, B, C, DRB1 and DQB1; about 520 for DQA1; 606 for DPA1; and around 490 for DPB1. The study used immunosequencing to profile the T cell repertoires of approximately 640 subjects and linked those repertoires to cytomegalovirus serostatus. The study aimed to test whether cataloging public T cell receptors could reveal signatures of past pathogen exposure. A later analysis re-examined previously published TCR beta repertoires from more than 600 donors and added high-resolution HLA genotyping to investigate patterns of TCR occurrence. Genome-wide SNP genotypes for about 65% of the 666 donors were used in a later genetic analysis, which treated that subset as a discovery cohort. HLA typing included class I and class II loci at four-digit resolution. Among almost 400 genotyped donors of the cohort, an average of 235,054 unique TCR beta nucleotide sequences were sequenced per donor, roughly 20% of them non-productive. Around 300 gigabases of sequencing data and tens of millions of unique TCR sequences were included in an early release covering about 600 HLA-typed donors. An earlier analysis of roughly 580 of the donors used high-throughput TCR beta sequencing to judge whether each TCR beta V gene segment behaved as functional or pseudogenic. A separate validation cohort of approximately 120 different subjects was used in addition to the 666-subject first cohort. Donor age, sex, ethnicity and CMV serostatus were compiled together with the repertoire data. All discovery cohort repertoires had been generated on a single sequencing platform.

Here is what the overall study found, with its caveats: Several of the top co-occurrence clusters appeared to be linked to parvovirus B19, influenza, CMV and Epstein-Barr virus, according to a later analysis. Roughly uniform sequencing depth across donors was assumed in presence/absence analyses, although this assumption may not hold. In a later genetic analysis, fewer N-insertions in productive TCRs were reported among donors in an Asian-associated ancestry cluster than the roughly 700-donor mean. Cytomegalovirus status was reported to be diagnosed by the classifier with high specificity and sensitivity in both the original and validation cohorts. In a later genetic analysis, a missense DCLRE1C variant was associated with V-gene and J-gene trimming of TCR beta chains, and the association was replicated in an independent cohort. Specific HLA alleles were associated with 16,951 TCR beta sequences at a false discovery rate of 0.05 in a later analysis. Linkage disequilibrium might explain the correlated functional status among segregating V segments, but an unknown experimental factor could not be ruled out. A group of highly shared sequence variants was considered likely to be a technical artifact of the sequencing pipeline. A further reported finding was that TCR beta sequences accurately predicted the HLA-A and HLA-B alleles for most subjects in the first cohort. Because the 87-base-pair reads could not distinguish some IMGT-functional V segments, including TRBV6-2 and TRBV6-3, those segments were excluded. In vitro tests confirmed that three of the cytomegalovirus-associated TCR beta chains recognize cytomegalovirus antigens. While some public TCRs were present in many individuals, most TCR sequences turned up only very rarely across donors. The earlier analysis of some 560 of the donors excluded approximately 15 rarely observed V segments, including chromosome 9 orphons, because counts were too low. In a later analysis, HLA-associated TCR beta chains showed more clonal expansion and lower generation probabilities than non-associated chains that were equally common. The authors suggested that the approach could potentially be extended to other disease states and immunological phenotypes. An earlier analysis of approximately 600 of the donors showed that most TCR beta V segments appeared in productive rearrangements either about 87% or about 30% of the time, which broadly matched IMGT annotations. When HLA alleles, especially DR and DQ, strongly co-occurred, attributing TCR associations to individual alleles was difficult. A later analysis found that most CMV-associated TCR beta chains appeared HLA-restricted, with HLA associations seemingly driven largely by CMV exposure. Because some donors lacked HLA typing at each locus, the association tests relied only on the typed subset. For the cohort, immune exposure information was limited to CMV serostatus. This cohort had only TCR beta chains sequenced, and the lack of alpha or paired-chain data limited which features could be detected. In the study, around 160 TCR beta chains were listed as associated with cytomegalovirus. In a later analysis, TCR association rates were found to vary across HLA loci, with the most associated TCRs seen for DRB1 alleles and the fewest for HLA-C alleles.

Spanning cysteine to phenylalanine, the CDR3 consists of 11 amino acids. The DNA shown is the 33-base CDR3, in frame from base 1. V is reduced by 8 bases and J by 8 bases, leaving a spacing of 9 bases between them. The germline V gene gives CDR1 as MNHEY and CDR2 as SVGAGI. Specimen: PBMCs. This TCR was recovered from a man between 50 and 59 years old in good health and CMV-seronegative. The V and J genes are TRBV6-5 and TRBJ1-4; TRBD1 is possibly the D segment (6 matching bases). The CDR3 has the sequence CASHRVEKLFF. The DNA is as follows: TGTGCCAGCCACAGGGTAGAAAAACTGTTTTTT.